This T cell receptor beta chain came from a study of neurological immune-mediated disorders. Notes on the study in general: Because no CDR3 amino acid sequences were shared across subjects by expanded clones, private repertoires were suggested in all groups. HTLV-1-associated myelopathy had the most TCR clonal expansion, while multiple sclerosis had the least, a level that fell below healthy controls.

The CDR3 is 16 residues long. Trimming cost V 6 bases and J 0 bases; bases outside gene matches: 2. Germline V gene sequence: CDR1 SGHAT, CDR2 FQNNGV. The yield of each sequencing run was over 170 million TCR-beta sequences from 15-18 subjects. TCRdb re-analysed the 5' RACE reads in MiXCR, keeping a single row per CDR3 protein. The sample yields tens of thousands of distinct CDR3 sequences, approximately 2.8% seen once. This clonotype showed up many times. Its antigen is not known. Unsorted libraries were generated from 2 million PBMCs. These cells had been stored in RNAlater at -80 C. The chain couples TRBV11-2 to TRBJ2-1; 13 bases are a match to TRBD2. This receptor was identified in a woman between 45 and 60 years old with multiple sclerosis. The sample consisted of PBMCs. For the CDR3, the DNA is TGTGCCAGCAGATGGACTAGCGGGAGCTCCTACAATGAGCAGTTCTTC. As protein: CASRWTSGSSYNEQFF.